This T cell receptor beta chain was recovered during a study of cytomegalovirus exposure and HLA in healthy donors. About the research overall: It was reported in a later analysis that the same platform had been used for the 90 to 150 validation repertoires as for the roughly 670 first-cohort repertoires.

Sequenced by immunoSEQ multiplex PCR; TCRdb stores in-frame clones only, minus some. The sample yields 130,000 to 150,000 clones, 85% to 90% seen once. Trimming removed 2 bases at V and 2 bases at J, with 5 bases between. The CDR3 sequence is 13 residues long. In germline, CDR1 is SGHTA, CDR2 FQGTGA. General study results and limits: Subsequent analysis showed first-cohort TCR clusters tending to co-occur in some 110 validation repertoires. Most TCR sequences showed up rarely, but some public TCRs showed up in many donors.

In its sample, this clone was seen once. Its antigen is not known. The chain carries TRBV7-3 and TRBJ2-3; D is undetermined. Sequenced input: PBMCs. This receptor was obtained from a woman younger than 35 in good health and CMV-seropositive. The CDR3 DNA follows: TGTGCCAGCAGCTTAGACTCCACAGATACGCAGTATTTT. Amino acids: CASSLDSTDTQYF.